This TCR beta chain was retrieved from a study of T cells in narcolepsy. Overall study context: Patients with NT1 or NT2 and healthy control donors were enrolled.

General study results and limits: HCRT-specific and TRIB2-specific autoreactive clonotypes appeared among same-patient CSF and blood CD4+ clonotypes. Blood of same and different patients, but not healthy controls, reportedly held recurring autoreactive clonotypes. Some memory CD4+ repertoires had no autoreactive clone sequences.

A remark on this clone: What it binds is unknown.

Produced via immunoSEQ multiplex PCR; TCRdb's table is partial and in-frame only. The sample contains around 35,000 clones, over 80% of which appear only once. Germline lookup yields CDR1 SGHRS and CDR2 YFSETQ. The CDR3 has 15 residues. Trimming left V 0 bases short and J 1 base short, with 10 bases between. This clonotype originated in a human donor in good health. The V and J genes are TRBV5-1 and TRBJ1-1; D unclear. The sample was memory (CD45RA-) CD4+ T cells from blood. The CDR3 region is CASSLDGWSNTEAFF. The CDR3 coding sequence is TGCGCCAGCAGCTTGGATGGGTGGTCGAACACTGAAGCTTTCTTT.